The present T cell receptor beta chain was sequenced within a study of CD8 T cells in Susac syndrome. In germline, CDR1 is SGHTA, CDR2 FQGTGA. V was clipped by 6 bases and J by 5 bases; unmatched bases: 6. CDR3 length equals 15 residues. An input of roughly 0.45 to 1 ug of RNA was subjected to reverse transcription using random hexamers. TCRdb passed the immunoSEQ multiplex PCR reads through MiXCR, listing each CDR3 protein once. The sample includes 150,000 to 190,000 distinct CDR3 sequences, approximately 95% of them seen just once. This rearrangement joins TRBV7-3 to TRBJ2-2, with 10 bases matching TRBD2. The sample taken for sequencing was CD4+ T cells from PBMCs. The sequence was obtained from a human donor with Susac syndrome. The chain's CDR3 is CASRPGLAETGELFF. CDR3 DNA sequence: TGTGCCAGCAGACCCGGACTAGCGGAGACCGGGGAGCTGTTTTTT. The complete variable domain, with remaining parts taken from reference TRBV7-3 and TRBJ2-2, reads GAGVSQTPSNKVTEKGKYVELRCDPISGHTALYWYRQSLGQGPEFLIYFQGTGAADDSGLPNDRFFAVRPEGSVSTLKIQRTERGDSAVYLCASRPGLAETGELFFGEGSRLTVL.